The clone carrying this TCR beta chain showed up just once. Its antigen is not known. TCRdb keeps only in-frame clones here, not all; method: immunoSEQ multiplex PCR. The sample lists about 40,000 clones, roughly 82% occurring once. Prior autoimmune disease or systemic immunosuppression barred patients. This sample was included in a study of OX40 agonist ivuxolimab in advanced cancers. Overall study: Past anti-PD-1, anti-PD-L1 or anti-CTLA-4 therapy was accepted, and roughly 37% had received some.

Study-wide results and limits: Compared with others, partial responders at 0.1-3.0 mg/kg displayed clonal expansion among the lowest. The average count of expanded clones was higher among CD8+ T cells than among CD4+.

The CDR3 has 18 residues. CDR1 and CDR2 (germline): SGHTA, FQGNSA. V shed 5 bases and J shed 0 bases, with 21 bases lying between them. The chain couples TRBV7-2 to TRBJ2-3; D is perhaps TRBD1 (5 bases). This sequence originates from an adult with an advanced solid tumor such as melanoma, head and neck, liver or kidney cancer. Sample: CD4+ or CD8+ T cells sorted from blood, taken in a trial of the OX40 agonist ivuxolimab. CDR3 in amino acids: CASSQQGPKRTSTDTQYF. The CDR3 nucleotides are TGTGCCAGCAGCCAGCAGGGCCCAAAACGAACTAGCACAGATACGCAGTATTTT.